One and the same sample provided the 20 T cell receptor beta chains below, sequenced in a study of T cell repertoires in cytomegalovirus infection. Antigens of these TCRs are unknown. MiXCR, applied by TCRdb to the reads, yields one record per CDR3 protein. This sample has about 700,000 distinct CDR3 sequences, with roughly 36% found just once. The sample in question was cultured PBMCs, obtained from culture after CMV antigen stimulation. The receptor set was obtained from a human donor in good health (CMV status not recorded). Some clones in this sample may be carry-over from other donors' samples.

In this sample, this clonotype turned up many times. The chain uses TRBV4-2 and TRBJ2-3; no reliable D call. Germline V gene data show CDR1 as LGHNA and CDR2 as YNFKEQ. The CDR3 consists of 21 residues. V was cut by 3 bases and J by 0 bases, with 28 bases left in between. The DNA of the CDR3 is TGTGCCAGCAGCCACCCCCAGGTCCTCATTAGCACAGTCGAAAGCACAGATACGCAGTATTTT. Translation gives CASSHPQVLISTVESTDTQYF.

V and J are TRBV4-1 and TRBJ2-1; TRBD2 aligns across 8 bases. Germline V gene data show CDR1 as MGHRA and CDR2 as YSYEKL. V gave up 1 base and J gave up 7 bases; unmatched junction bases: 6. The CDR3 consists of 15 residues. The CDR3 nucleotides read TGCGCCAGCAGCCAAGCCCTCCGCGGGGGGAATGAGCAGTTCTTC. It encodes CASSQALRGGNEQFF.

The CDR3 nucleotides read TGTGCCAGCAGTCTCCAGGGGACAGGGGGCCTTAGGCATAATTCACCCCTCCACTTT. As protein: CASSLQGTGGLRHNSPLHF. This chain joins TRBV12-3 or TRBV12-4 and TRBJ1-6, with TRBD1 identical over 12 bases. CDR3 size: 19 residues. J was trimmed by 5 bases and V by 5 bases; bases with no gene match: 13.

The sample holds many counts of this clonotype. The chain links TRBV7-2 to TRBJ2-2; TRBD1 agrees at 10 bases. CDR1 and CDR2 from the germline V gene are SGHTA and FQGNSA. The CDR3 contains 17 residues. Trimming took 0 bases from V and 0 from J; bases not matched to a gene: 1. The CDR3 coding sequence is TGTGCCAGCAGCTTAGCCGGGACAGGGGCGAACACCGGGGAGCTGTTTTTT. Residues: CASSLAGTGANTGELFF.

This chain uses TRBV6-6 with TRBJ1-5; 7 nucleotides agree with TRBD1. The CDR3 covers 15 residues. Germline V lookup: CDR1 MNHNY, CDR2 SVGAGI (reference sequence). V was clipped by 6 bases and J by 11 bases; unmatched bases: 16. DNA for the CDR3: TGTGCCAGCAGCCGTGGCGGACAGGCGCAAAGTACCCAGCATTTT. It codes for CASSRGGQAQSTQHF.

This rearrangement joins TRBV11-1 to TRBJ1-1; 7 nucleotides align to TRBD1. There are 16 residues in the CDR3. Losses at the gene ends were 5 bases for V and 5 bases for J; bases not matched to a gene: 14. CDR1 SGHAT and CDR2 FQDESV come from the germline V gene (reference sequence). CDR3 loop: CASSPGTRGPATEAFF. For the CDR3, the DNA is TGTGCCAGCAGCCCGGGAACTAGGGGGCCAGCTACTGAAGCTTTCTTT.

This clonotype was seen a handful of times. J is TRBJ2-5 and V is TRBV20-1, with D tentatively TRBD2 (6 bases). This CDR3 has 16 amino acids. V lost 5 bases to trimming and J lost 1 base, with 20 bases between them. The germline gives CDR1 DFQATT, CDR2 SNEGSKA (reference sequence). Written as DNA, the CDR3 is TGCAGTGCTCGCCCGTGGGGAGGCGGGGTCCAAGAGACCCAGTACTTC. Encoded protein: CSARPWGGGVQETQYF.

This chain uses TRBV27 with TRBJ2-7; D is ambiguous. Germline V gene sequence: CDR1 MNHEY, CDR2 SMNVEV (reference sequence). V was trimmed by 7 bases and J by 5 bases, leaving 18 bases between them. The CDR3 is made up of 14 amino acids. CDR3 amino acids: CASNPFGPMNEQYF. CDR3 sequence (DNA): TGTGCCAGCAACCCTTTTGGGCCGATGAACGAGCAGTACTTC.

The chain recombines TRBV7-6 with TRBJ1-2; D unclear. This CDR3 has 14 amino acids. CDR1 and CDR2 (germline): SGHVS, FNYEAQ. Trimming pared 1 base from V and 4 bases from J, leaving 10 bases between. This chain's CDR3 is CASSLEGSAYGYTF. In DNA, the CDR3 is TGTGCCAGCAGCTTAGAAGGGTCCGCCTATGGCTACACCTTC.

This clonotype was seen a handful of times. The V call is TRBV11-1, the J call TRBJ2-3; a weak D match, TRBD2 (6 bases). Trimming took 1 base from V and 1 from J, leaving 12 bases between them. Germline CDR1 SGHAT, CDR2 FQDESV (reference sequence). The CDR3 runs 16 residues. CDR3 bases: TGTGCCAGCAGCTTAGTATGGCGGGGTGGCACAGATACGCAGTATTTT. It translates to CASSLVWRGGTDTQYF. The full variable domain, rest sourced from reference TRBV11-1 and TRBJ2-3, is EAEVAQSPRYKITEKSQAVAFWCDPISGHATLYWYRQILGQGPELLVQFQDESVVDDSQLPKDRFSAERLKGVDSTLKIQPAELGDSAMYLCASSLVWRGGTDTQYFGPGTRLTVL.

This clonotype was picked up a small number of times. This chain connects TRBV2 to TRBJ1-3; D gene uncertain. The CDR3 length is 14 residues. Trimming took off 7 bases at V and 4 bases at J, with 14 bases between the two ends. The germline CDR1 and CDR2 sequences are SNHLY and FYNNEI. The CDR3 region is CASTVEGLGNTIYF. The CDR3 DNA sequence: TGTGCCAGCACAGTGGAGGGTCTCGGAAACACCATATATTTT.

The J gene is TRBJ1-1, the V gene TRBV13; D unclear. The V gene lost 5 bases and the J gene lost 0 bases, with 13 bases spanning the gap. Germline loops: CDR1 PRHDT, CDR2 FYEKMQ (reference sequence). The CDR3 totals 15 residues. The CDR3 nucleotides are TGTGCCAGCAGCACCAGGACGGCGTTGAACACTGAAGCTTTCTTT. Translation: CASSTRTALNTEAFF. Using reference TRBV13 and TRBJ1-1 for the parts outside the CDR3, the full variable domain is AAGVIQSPRHLIKEKRETATLKCYPIPRHDTVYWYQQGPGQDPQFLISFYEKMQSDKGSIPDRFSAQQFSDYHSELNMSSLELGDSALYFCASSTRTALNTEAFFGQGTRLTVV.

This clonotype has just a few counts. J is TRBJ1-2 and V is TRBV7-9; D call uncertain. This CDR3 comprises 13 residues. V was trimmed by 4 bases and J by 1 base, leaving 7 bases between them. Germline CDR1 reads SEHNR; CDR2 reads FQNEAQ (reference sequence). The CDR3: CASSSWGNYGYTF. CDR3 DNA sequence: TGTGCCAGCAGCTCGTGGGGTAACTATGGCTACACCTTC. The full variable domain, rest sourced from reference TRBV7-9 and TRBJ1-2, is DTGVSQNPRHKITKRGQNVTFRCDPISEHNRLYWYRQTLGQGPEFLTYFQNEAQLEKSRLLSDRFSAERPKGSFSTLEIQRTEQGDSAMYLCASSSWGNYGYTFGSGTRLTVV.

The sample holds a few counts of this clonotype. V usage is TRBV30 and J usage is TRBJ2-7, with TRBD1 identical over 10 bases. The V segment lost 5 bases and the J segment 2 bases; nucleotides outside the gene matches: 9. This CDR3 contains 15 residues. Looked up from germline, CDR1 is GTSNPN and CDR2 is SVGIG (reference sequence). The CDR3 DNA is TGTGCCTGGGACCCGCTGGGACAGGGGACCTACGAGCAGTACTTC. Translating it yields CAWDPLGQGTYEQYF.

This clonotype was detected a few times. This chain connects TRBV11-2 to TRBJ2-3; D unclear. The CDR3 loop spans 14 amino acids. Germline V lookup: CDR1 SGHAT, CDR2 FQNNGV. The V end lost 2 bases, the J end lost 2 bases, and 8 bases lay between the germline ends. The CDR3 nucleotides read TGTGCCAGCAGCTTACATGAAACCACAGATACGCAGTATTTT. It encodes CASSLHETTDTQYF.

This clonotype was detected only a few times. The chain has TRBV7-9 and TRBJ1-2, with TRBD1 identical over 8 bases. Germline CDR1 SEHNR, CDR2 FQNEAQ (reference sequence). Trimming removed 5 bases from V and 7 bases from J; junction bases left unmatched: 12. The CDR3 totals 15 residues. CDR3 sequence: CASSLTNSQGGGYTF. In DNA, the CDR3 is TGTGCCAGCAGCCTCACCAATTCACAGGGGGGTGGCTACACCTTC.

This clonotype was recorded a few times. The chain couples TRBV19 to TRBJ2-1; 11 positions match TRBD2. V was clipped by 3 bases and J by 7 bases; unmatched bases: 11. Germline V gene sequence: CDR1 LNHDA, CDR2 SQIVND (reference sequence). CDR3 length: 17 residues. The CDR3 reads CASSIRYSGRGGNEQFF. DNA for the CDR3: TGTGCCAGTAGTATCAGATATAGCGGGAGGGGGGGGAATGAGCAGTTCTTC. The full variable domain, with the rest looked up from reference TRBV19 and TRBJ2-1, is DGGITQSPKYLFRKEGQNVTLSCEQNLNHDAMYWYRQDPGQGLRLIYYSQIVNDFQKGDIAEGYSVSREKKESFPLTVTSAQKNPTAFYLCASSIRYSGRGGNEQFFGPGTRLTVL.

In this sample, this clonotype turned up a few times. The chain has TRBV10-3 and TRBJ2-1; 7 nucleotides align to TRBD2. The V gene end was trimmed by 1 base and the J gene end by 4 bases; junction bases not matched to a gene: 4. This CDR3 is built from 15 residues. Germline CDR1 and CDR2: ENHRY and SYGVKD. CDR3 region: CAISEYRGDYNEQFF. CDR3 bases: TGTGCCATCAGTGAGTATCGGGGGGATTACAATGAGCAGTTCTTC.

This clonotype has a count of ten or more. The CDR3 is CASSPEPGAFF. DNA of the CDR3: TGTGCCAGCAGCCCCGAACCGGGGGCTTTCTTT. V usage is TRBV7-6 and J usage is TRBJ1-1; D unclear. Germline V CDR1 and CDR2: SGHVS, FNYEAQ. The CDR3 sequence is 11 residues long. The V and J ends lost 5 bases and 11 bases respectively, with 12 bases between them.

The genes are TRBV20-1 and TRBJ1-4; TRBD1 matches at 10 bases. The length of the CDR3 is 15 residues. V dropped 4 bases and J dropped 10; count of bases not matched to a gene: 12. Per the germline V gene, CDR1 is DFQATT and CDR2 is SNEGSKA (reference sequence). DNA of the CDR3: TGCAGTGCTACCTTAGCCGGGACAGGGGCAACAAAACTGTTTTTT. It specifies CSATLAGTGATKLFF.